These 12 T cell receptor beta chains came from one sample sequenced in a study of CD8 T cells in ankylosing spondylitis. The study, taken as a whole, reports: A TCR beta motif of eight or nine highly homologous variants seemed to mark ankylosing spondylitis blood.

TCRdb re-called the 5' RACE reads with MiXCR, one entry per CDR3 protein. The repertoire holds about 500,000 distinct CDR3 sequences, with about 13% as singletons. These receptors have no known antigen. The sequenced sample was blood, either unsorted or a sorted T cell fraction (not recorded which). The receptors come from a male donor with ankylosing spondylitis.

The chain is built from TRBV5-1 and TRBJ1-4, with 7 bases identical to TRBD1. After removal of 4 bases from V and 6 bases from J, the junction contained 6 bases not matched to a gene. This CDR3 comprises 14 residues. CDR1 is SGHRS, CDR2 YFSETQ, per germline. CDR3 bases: TGCGCCAGCAGCCCGGGACAGTTACATGAAAAACTGTTTTTT. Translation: CASSPGQLHEKLFF.

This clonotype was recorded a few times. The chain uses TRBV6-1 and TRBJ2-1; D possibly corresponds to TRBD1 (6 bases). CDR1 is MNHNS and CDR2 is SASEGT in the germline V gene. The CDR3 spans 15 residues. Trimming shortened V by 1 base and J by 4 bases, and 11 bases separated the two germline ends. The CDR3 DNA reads TGTGCCAGCAGTGAAGACAGGGATGCATACAATGAGCAGTTCTTC. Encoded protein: CASSEDRDAYNEQFF.

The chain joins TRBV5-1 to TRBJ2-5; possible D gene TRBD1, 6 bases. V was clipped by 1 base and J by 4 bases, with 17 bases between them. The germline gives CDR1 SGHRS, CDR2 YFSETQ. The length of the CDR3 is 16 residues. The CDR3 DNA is TGCGCCAGCAGCTTGCGACGGACAGTGGACCGAGAGACCCAGTACTTC. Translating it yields CASSLRRTVDRETQYF.

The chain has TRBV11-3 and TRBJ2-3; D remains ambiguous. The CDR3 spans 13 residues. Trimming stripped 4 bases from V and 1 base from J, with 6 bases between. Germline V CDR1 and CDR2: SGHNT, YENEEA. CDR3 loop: CASSSARTDTQYF. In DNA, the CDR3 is TGTGCCAGCAGCTCCGCCCGCACAGATACGCAGTATTTT.

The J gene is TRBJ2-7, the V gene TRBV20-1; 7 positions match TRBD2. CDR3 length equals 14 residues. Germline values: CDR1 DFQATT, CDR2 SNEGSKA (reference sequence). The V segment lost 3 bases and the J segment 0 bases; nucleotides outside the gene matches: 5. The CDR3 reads CSASFLADSYEQYF. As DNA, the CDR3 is TGCAGTGCTAGTTTCCTAGCGGACTCCTACGAGCAGTACTTC.

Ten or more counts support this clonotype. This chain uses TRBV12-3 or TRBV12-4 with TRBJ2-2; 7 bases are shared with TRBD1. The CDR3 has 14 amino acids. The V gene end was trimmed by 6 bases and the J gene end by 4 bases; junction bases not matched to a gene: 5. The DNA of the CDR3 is TGTGCCAGCAGAAGGGGGCGCCCCACCGGGGAGCTGTTTTTT. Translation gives CASRRGRPTGELFF.

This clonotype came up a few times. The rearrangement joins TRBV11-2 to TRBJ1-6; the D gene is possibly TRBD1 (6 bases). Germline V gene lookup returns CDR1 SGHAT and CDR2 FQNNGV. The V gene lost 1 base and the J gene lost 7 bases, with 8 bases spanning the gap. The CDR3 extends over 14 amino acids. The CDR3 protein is CASSLGTVNSPLHF. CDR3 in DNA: TGTGCCAGCAGCTTAGGGACAGTCAATTCACCCCTCCACTTT.

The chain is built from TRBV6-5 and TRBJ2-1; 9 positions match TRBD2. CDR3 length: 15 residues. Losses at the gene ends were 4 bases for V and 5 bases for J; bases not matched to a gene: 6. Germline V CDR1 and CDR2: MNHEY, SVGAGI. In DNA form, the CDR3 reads TGTGCCAGCAGTTCGGGCGGGAGGGTTCACAATGAGCAGTTCTTC. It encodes CASSSGGRVHNEQFF.

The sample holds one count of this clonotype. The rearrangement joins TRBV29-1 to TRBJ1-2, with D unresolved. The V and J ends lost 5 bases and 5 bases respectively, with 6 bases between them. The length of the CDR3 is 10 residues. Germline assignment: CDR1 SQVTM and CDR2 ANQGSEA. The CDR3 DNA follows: TGCAGCGTTCAAACATATGGCTACACCTTC. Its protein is CSVQTYGYTF.

As DNA, the CDR3 is TGTGCCAGCAGGAAACAGGGGCCTGGGTGGGATACGCAGTATTTT. Its translation is CASRKQGPGWDTQYF. This chain connects TRBV11-3 to TRBJ2-3; 7 bases fit TRBD1. The V segment lost 6 bases and the J segment 6 bases; nucleotides outside the gene matches: 12. Germline V gives CDR1 SGHNT, CDR2 YENEEA. The CDR3 has 15 residues.

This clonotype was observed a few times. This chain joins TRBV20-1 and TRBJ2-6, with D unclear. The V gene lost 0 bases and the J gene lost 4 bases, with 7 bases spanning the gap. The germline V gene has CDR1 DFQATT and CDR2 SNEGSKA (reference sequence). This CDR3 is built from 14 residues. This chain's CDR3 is CSARDLQGANVLTF. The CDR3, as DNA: TGCAGTGCTAGAGATTTGCAAGGGGCCAACGTCCTGACTTTC.

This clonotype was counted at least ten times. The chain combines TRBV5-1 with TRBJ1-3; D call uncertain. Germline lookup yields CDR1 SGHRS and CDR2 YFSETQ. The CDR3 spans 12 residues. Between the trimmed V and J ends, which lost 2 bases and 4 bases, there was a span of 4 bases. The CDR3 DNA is TGCGCCAGCAGCTTCACCGGAAACACCATATATTTT. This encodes CASSFTGNTIYF.